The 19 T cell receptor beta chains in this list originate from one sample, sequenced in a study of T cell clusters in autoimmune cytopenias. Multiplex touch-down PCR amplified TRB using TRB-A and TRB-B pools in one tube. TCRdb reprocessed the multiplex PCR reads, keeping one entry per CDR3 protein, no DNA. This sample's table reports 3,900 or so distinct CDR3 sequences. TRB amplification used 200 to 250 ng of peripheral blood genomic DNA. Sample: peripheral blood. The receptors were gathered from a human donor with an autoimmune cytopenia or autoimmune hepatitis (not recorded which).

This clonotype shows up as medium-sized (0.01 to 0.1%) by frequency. CDR3 region: CASSGLAGGGHQETQYF. The chain employs TRBV19 and TRBJ2-5; TCRdb outputs TRBD2, but without DNA this stays unchecked. CDR3 length equals 17 residues. Germline V gives CDR1 LNHDA, CDR2 SQIVND (reference sequence).

CDR3 loop: CASSYEGAGNTIYF. The V gene is TRBV6-5, the J gene TRBJ1-3; TCRdb's assignment of TRBD1 cannot be checked, as there is no DNA. Germline lookup yields CDR1 MNHEY and CDR2 SVGAGI. The CDR3 is 14 amino acids.

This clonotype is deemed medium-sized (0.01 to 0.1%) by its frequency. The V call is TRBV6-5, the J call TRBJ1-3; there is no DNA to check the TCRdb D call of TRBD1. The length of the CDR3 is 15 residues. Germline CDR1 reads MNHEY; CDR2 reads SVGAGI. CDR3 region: CASTLNRASGNTIYF.

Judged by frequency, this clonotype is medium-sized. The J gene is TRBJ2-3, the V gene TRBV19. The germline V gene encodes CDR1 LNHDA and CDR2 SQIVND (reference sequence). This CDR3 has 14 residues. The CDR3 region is CASSIPTNTDTQYF.

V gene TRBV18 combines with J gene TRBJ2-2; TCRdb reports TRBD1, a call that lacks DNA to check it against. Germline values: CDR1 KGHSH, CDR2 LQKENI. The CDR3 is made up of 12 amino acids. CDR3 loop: CASSQGPGELFF.

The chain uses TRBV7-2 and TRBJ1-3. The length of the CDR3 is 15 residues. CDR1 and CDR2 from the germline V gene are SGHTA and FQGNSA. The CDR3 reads CASSLGSGWGNTIYF.

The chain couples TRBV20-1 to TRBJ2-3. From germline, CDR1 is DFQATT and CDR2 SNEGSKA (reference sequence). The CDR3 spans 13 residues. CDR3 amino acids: CSAREAGSGAQYF.

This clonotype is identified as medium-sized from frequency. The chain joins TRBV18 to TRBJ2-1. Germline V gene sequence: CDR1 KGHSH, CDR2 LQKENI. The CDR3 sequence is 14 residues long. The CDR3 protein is CASSPPTRYNEQFF. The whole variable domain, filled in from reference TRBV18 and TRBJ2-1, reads NAGVMQNPRHLVRRRGQEARLRCSPMKGHSHVYWYRQLPEEGLKFMVYLQKENIIDESGMPKERFSAEFPKEGPSILRIQQVVRGDSAAYFCASSPPTRYNEQFFGPGTRLTVL.

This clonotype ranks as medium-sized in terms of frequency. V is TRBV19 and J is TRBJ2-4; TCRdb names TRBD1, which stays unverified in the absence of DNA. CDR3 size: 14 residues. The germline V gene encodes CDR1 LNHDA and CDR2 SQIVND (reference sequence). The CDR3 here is CASSITPAGGIQYF.

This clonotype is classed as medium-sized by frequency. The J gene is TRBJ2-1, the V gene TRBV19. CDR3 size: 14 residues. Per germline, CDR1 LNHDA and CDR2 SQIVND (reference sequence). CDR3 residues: CASRKASVYNEQFF.

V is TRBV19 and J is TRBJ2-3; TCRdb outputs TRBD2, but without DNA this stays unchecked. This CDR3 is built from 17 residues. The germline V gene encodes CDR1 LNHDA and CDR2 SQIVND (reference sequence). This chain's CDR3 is CASSWGLAGGRQDTQYF.

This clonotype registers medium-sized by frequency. CDR3 sequence: CASSLGGRGPGELFF. The chain is built from TRBV19 and TRBJ2-2; TCRdb reports TRBD1, a call that lacks DNA to check it against. This CDR3 region has 15 residues. From germline, CDR1 is LNHDA and CDR2 SQIVND (reference sequence).

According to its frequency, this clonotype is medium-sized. CDR3 amino acids: CASSRDQSETQYF. V is TRBV18 and J is TRBJ2-5; TCRdb designates TRBD2, a call that cannot be tested without DNA. The CDR3 contains 13 residues. Germline CDR1 and CDR2: KGHSH and LQKENI.

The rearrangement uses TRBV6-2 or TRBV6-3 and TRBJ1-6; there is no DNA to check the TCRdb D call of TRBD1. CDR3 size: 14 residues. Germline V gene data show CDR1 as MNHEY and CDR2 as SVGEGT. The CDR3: CAALDRLLNSPLHF.

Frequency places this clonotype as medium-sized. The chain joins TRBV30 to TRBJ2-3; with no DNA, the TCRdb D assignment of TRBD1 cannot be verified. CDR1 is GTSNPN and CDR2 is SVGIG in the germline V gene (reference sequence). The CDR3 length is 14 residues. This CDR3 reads CAWSGGAGDDTQYF.

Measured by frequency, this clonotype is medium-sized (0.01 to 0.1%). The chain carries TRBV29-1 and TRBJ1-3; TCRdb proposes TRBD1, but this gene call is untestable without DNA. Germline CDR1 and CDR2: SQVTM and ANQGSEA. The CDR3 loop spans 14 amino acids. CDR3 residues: CSVIGAFSGNTIYF.

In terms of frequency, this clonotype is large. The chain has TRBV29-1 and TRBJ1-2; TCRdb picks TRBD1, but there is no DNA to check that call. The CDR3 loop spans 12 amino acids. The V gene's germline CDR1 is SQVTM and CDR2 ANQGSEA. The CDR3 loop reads CSVTGQRDGYTF.

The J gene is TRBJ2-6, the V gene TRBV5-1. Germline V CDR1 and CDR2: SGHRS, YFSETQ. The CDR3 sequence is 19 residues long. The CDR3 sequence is CASSLASDGSASGANVLTF.

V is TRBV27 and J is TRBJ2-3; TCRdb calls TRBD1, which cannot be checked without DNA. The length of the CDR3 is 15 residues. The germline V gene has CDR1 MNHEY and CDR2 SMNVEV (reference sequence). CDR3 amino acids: CASSPAPLHLGTQYF.